A selection of T cell receptor beta chains follows, all from one sample in a study of blood T cells in healthy people across ages. Each CDR3 protein is one row after TCRdb ran MiXCR on the 5' RACE reads. The repertoire holds 760,000 or so distinct CDR3 sequences, more than 20% seen once, with around 9.2% in the top ten. These data also formed part of another study, on T cells of mothers and their children.

The sample consisted of blood. The receptors stem from a boy between 10 and 17 years old in good health. Both conserved end residues are part of each CDR3. D genes are given only for firm matches.

j_call | d_call | v_call | cdr3_aa
TRBJ1-5 | TRBD1 | TRBV12-3/TRBV12-4 | CASSSRGQGASGQPQHF
TRBJ2-7 | TRBD2 | TRBV25-1 | CASSEGTNYEHYF
TRBJ2-7 | TRBD1 | TRBV28 | CASSPARDRGYEQYF
TRBJ1-3 | TRBD1 | TRBV12-3/TRBV12-4 | CASSPVGTGFSGNTIYF
TRBJ2-7 | . | TRBV4-1 | CASSPRDEYEQYF
. | . | TRBV7-2 | CASSLGLREDEQYF
TRBJ2-7 | . | TRBV7-2 | CASSPGWLSQGYEQYF
TRBJ2-3 | TRBD2 | TRBV7-9 | CASTKREGSTDTQYF
TRBJ1-2 | TRBD1 | TRBV12-3/TRBV12-4 | CASSYTGTGSGYTF
TRBJ1-3 | . | TRBV11-2 | CASSISDASGNTIYF
TRBJ1-2 | TRBD1 | TRBV7-6 | CASSLSPGTGGGGYTF
TRBJ1-2 | TRBD1 | TRBV3-1 | CASSPGTGGARHGYTF
TRBJ2-5 | TRBD1 | TRBV29-1 | CSVEETIRTGSETQYF
TRBJ2-7 | . | TRBV6-2/TRBV6-3 | CASSPYNEQHF
TRBJ1-4 | . | TRBV9 | CASSVAGLSNEKLFF
TRBJ2-7 | . | TRBV29-1 | CSVEGPRPDEQYF
. | TRBD1 | TRBV9 | CASSPRGTGYNEQFF
TRBJ2-7 | TRBD1 | TRBV4-3 | CASSQGSGQGSYEQYF
TRBJ2-7 | . | TRBV27 | CASSLQSTYEQYF
TRBJ2-5 | . | TRBV20-1 | CSARDPASPGETQYF
TRBJ2-1 | TRBD2 | TRBV7-9 | CASSPRRAGPYNEQFF
. | . | TRBV7-2 | CASSLVGTETYGQYF
TRBJ2-7 | . | TRBV28 | CASSRDIVSEQYF
TRBJ2-4 | TRBD2 | TRBV14 | CASSLTPSGRNIQYF
TRBJ2-3 | . | TRBV13 | CASSPNSGGADTQYF
TRBJ2-5 | TRBD2 | TRBV5-4 | CVSSFPGLAGQETQYF
TRBJ2-3 | . | TRBV5-1 | CASSLDFSGRDTQYF
TRBJ2-7 | . | TRBV4-1 | CASSHFQGGDYEQYF
TRBJ1-4 | . | TRBV7-8 | CASSLGNHRRTNEKLFF
TRBJ2-1 | . | TRBV28 | CASSLSGWGVPYNEQFF
TRBJ2-4 | . | TRBV29-1 | CSVVGTKNIQYF
TRBJ2-1 | TRBD2 | TRBV7-3 | CASSWVAGGPYNEQSF
TRBJ2-1 | TRBD2 | TRBV29-1 | CSAGGEQFF